This T cell receptor (beta chain) was obtained from a study of neoadjuvant nivolumab and ipilimumab in lung cancer. Trimming removed 2 bases from V and 6 bases from J, with 20 bases in between. Germline CDR1 reads GTSNPN; CDR2 reads SVGIG (reference sequence). The CDR3 has 16 residues. Broader study findings: TCR richness and clonality were higher in tumors than adjacent uninvolved lung. Only two of four nivolumab-treated tumors gained richness and clonality by surgery.

In regard to this clone: No antigen is known for it.

Repertoires were generated with immunoSEQ multiplex PCR, while TCRdb's copy carries only in-frame clones and drops some. Seen here are about 20,000 clones, approximately 87% observed once, and the top ten hold over 2%. This sample comprised peripheral blood, obtained before neoadjuvant nivolumab, alone or with ipilimumab. This TCR was recovered from an adult with non-small cell lung cancer. The gene calls are TRBV30 and TRBJ2-1; no reliable D call. CDR3 in DNA: TGTGCCTGGAGTCGAACGGCTTCTAGGGCCCGCAATGAGCAGTTCTTC. The encoded protein is CAWSRTASRARNEQFF.